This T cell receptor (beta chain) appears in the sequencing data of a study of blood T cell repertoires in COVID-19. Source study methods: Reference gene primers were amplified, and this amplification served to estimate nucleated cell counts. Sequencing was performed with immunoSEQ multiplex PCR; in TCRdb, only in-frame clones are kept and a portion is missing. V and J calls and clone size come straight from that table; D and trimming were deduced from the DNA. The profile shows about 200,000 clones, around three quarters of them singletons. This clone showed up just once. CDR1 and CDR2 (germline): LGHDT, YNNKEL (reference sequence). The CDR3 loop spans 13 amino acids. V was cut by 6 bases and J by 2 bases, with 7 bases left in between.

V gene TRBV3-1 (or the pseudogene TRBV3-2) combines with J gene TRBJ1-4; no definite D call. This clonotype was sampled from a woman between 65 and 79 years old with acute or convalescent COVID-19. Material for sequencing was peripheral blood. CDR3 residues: CASRGRTNEKLFF. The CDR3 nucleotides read TGTGCCAGCAGGGGGAGGACTAATGAAAAACTGTTTTTT.